One sample yielded the 12 T cell receptor beta chains listed below, sequenced in a study of blood T cell repertoires in COVID-19. Profiled with immunoSEQ multiplex PCR; TCRdb holds only in-frame clones, not every one. The sample lists approximately 100,000 clones, approximately 91% occurring once. Sequenced input: peripheral blood. The receptors derive from a man aged 60-69 years with acute or convalescent COVID-19.

This chain's CDR3 is CASSQDLRRFSEQYF. As DNA, the CDR3 is TGCGCCAGCAGCCAAGATCTACGGAGGTTCAGCGAGCAGTACTTC. The chain has TRBV4-1 and TRBJ2-7; tentatively, D is TRBD2 (5 bases). CDR1 is MGHRA, CDR2 YSYEKL, per germline. Trimming took 0 bases from V and 6 from J, leaving 15 bases between them. The CDR3 extends over 15 amino acids.

The chain recombines TRBV30 with TRBJ1-1; the match to TRBD1 covers 9 bases. The CDR3 has 13 amino acids. The J segment lost 1 base and the V segment lost 3 bases, leaving 0 bases of the junction unmatched. Germline V gene data show CDR1 as GTSNPN and CDR2 as SVGIG (reference sequence). This CDR3 is CAWRTGGNTEAFF. The CDR3 nucleotides are TGTGCCTGGAGGACAGGGGGGAACACTGAAGCTTTCTTT.

The chain joins TRBV19 to TRBJ2-3; D might be TRBD2 (5 bases). Per germline, CDR1 LNHDA and CDR2 SQIVND (reference sequence). Trimming took off 7 bases at V and 1 base at J, with 12 bases between the two ends. This CDR3 region has 14 residues. The CDR3 here is CASKPLLGTDTQYF. In DNA form, the CDR3 reads TGTGCCAGTAAGCCCCTACTAGGCACAGATACGCAGTATTTT.

This clone occurred once. The genes are TRBV28 and TRBJ1-3, with 8 bases that match TRBD1. The CDR3 is made up of 14 amino acids. V gave up 6 bases and J gave up 6 bases; unmatched junction bases: 7. CDR1 and CDR2 (germline): MDHEN, SYDVKM. The CDR3 region has the DNA TGTGCCAGCAGCTCGACAGGGGTGGCAAACACCATATATTTT. Protein product: CASSSTGVANTIYF.

This sequence joins TRBV5-1 and TRBJ2-7, with 7 bases that match TRBD2. With V trimmed by 5 bases and J by 5 bases, 4 bases remained unmatched. This CDR3 contains 12 residues. Germline CDR1 SGHRS, CDR2 YFSETQ. The CDR3 region has the DNA TGCGCCAGCAGGGGCGGGAGCCACGAGCAGTACTTC. Its translation: CASRGGSHEQYF.

For this clone: At one end, the junction sequence differs from germline, possibly due to a read error. This sequence joins TRBV7-2 and TRBJ1-1; a weak D match, TRBD1 (5 bases). Germline V lookup: CDR1 SGHTA, CDR2 FQGNSA. This CDR3 has 14 residues. CDR3 sequence reads: CASSSPGPGALVVF. As DNA, the CDR3 is TGTGCCAGCAGCTCACCAGGACCTGGGGCTTTGGTTGTGTTT.

The chain links TRBV19 to TRBJ1-2, with a weak D call TRBD1 (5 bases). The V gene lost 7 bases and the J gene lost 5 bases, with 14 bases spanning the gap. The V gene's germline CDR1 is LNHDA and CDR2 SQIVND (reference sequence). The CDR3 loop spans 13 amino acids. The CDR3 nucleotides are TGTGCCAGTATGGGGGGACCGAGGTATGGCTACACCTTC. This translates into CASMGGPRYGYTF. The full variable domain, rest sourced from reference TRBV19 and TRBJ1-2, is DGGITQSPKYLFRKEGQNVTLSCEQNLNHDAMYWYRQDPGQGLRLIYYSQIVNDFQKGDIAEGYSVSREKKESFPLTVTSAQKNPTAFYLCASMGGPRYGYTFGSGTRLTVV.

The chain recombines TRBV5-1 with TRBJ1-3; the match to TRBD1 covers 10 bases. The germline V gene has CDR1 SGHRS and CDR2 YFSETQ. V was pared by 4 bases and J by 7 bases, with 5 bases of the junction left unmatched. The CDR3 contains 14 residues. The CDR3 region is CASSPRQGANTIYF. DNA of the CDR3: TGCGCCAGCAGCCCGCGACAGGGGGCGAACACCATATATTTT. The whole variable domain, remainder taken from reference TRBV5-1 and TRBJ1-3, is KAGVTQTPRYLIKTRGQQVTLSCSPISGHRSVSWYQQTPGQGLQFLFEYFSETQRNKGNFPGRFSGRQFSNSRSEMNVSTLELGDSALYLCASSPRQGANTIYFGEGSWLTVV.

The chain uses TRBV6-5 and TRBJ2-3; no reliable D call. CDR1 and CDR2 (germline): MNHEY, SVGAGI. The ends were cut back, 6 bases at V and 5 bases at J, with 12 bases in the middle. The CDR3 consists of 13 residues. Written as DNA, the CDR3 is TGTGCCAGCAGCCCCCCAGGATTAGATACGCAGTATTTT. Its protein product is CASSPPGLDTQYF.

This clone has just one count. This rearrangement joins TRBV7-2 to TRBJ2-2, with 10 bases aligning to TRBD1. With 10 bases clipped from V and 1 base from J, the junction kept 6 bases outside the gene matches. Looked up from germline, CDR1 is SGHTA and CDR2 is FQGNSA. The CDR3 length is 15 residues. The CDR3 region is CATAGQGGNTGELFF. The CDR3 region has the DNA TGTGCCACCGCTGGACAGGGGGGGAACACCGGGGAGCTGTTTTTT.

The chain links TRBV10-1 to TRBJ1-2; no definite D call. Deletions cut 2 bases from V and 7 bases from J, with 14 bases between. This CDR3 is built from 14 residues. Germline-derived CDR1 and CDR2 are WNHNN and SYGVQD (reference sequence). CDR3 nucleotides: TGCGCCAGCAGTGAGAGTCGGCAGGCGGGTGGCTACACCTTC. This encodes CASSESRQAGGYTF.

V and J are TRBV12-3 or TRBV12-4 and TRBJ1-2, with TRBD1 matching 9 bases. The CDR3 length is 13 residues. After removal of 4 bases from V and 6 bases from J, the junction contained 3 bases not matched to a gene. CDR3 protein: CASSYRGLDGYTF. In DNA form, the CDR3 reads TGTGCCAGCAGTTACAGGGGGCTCGATGGCTACACCTTC.